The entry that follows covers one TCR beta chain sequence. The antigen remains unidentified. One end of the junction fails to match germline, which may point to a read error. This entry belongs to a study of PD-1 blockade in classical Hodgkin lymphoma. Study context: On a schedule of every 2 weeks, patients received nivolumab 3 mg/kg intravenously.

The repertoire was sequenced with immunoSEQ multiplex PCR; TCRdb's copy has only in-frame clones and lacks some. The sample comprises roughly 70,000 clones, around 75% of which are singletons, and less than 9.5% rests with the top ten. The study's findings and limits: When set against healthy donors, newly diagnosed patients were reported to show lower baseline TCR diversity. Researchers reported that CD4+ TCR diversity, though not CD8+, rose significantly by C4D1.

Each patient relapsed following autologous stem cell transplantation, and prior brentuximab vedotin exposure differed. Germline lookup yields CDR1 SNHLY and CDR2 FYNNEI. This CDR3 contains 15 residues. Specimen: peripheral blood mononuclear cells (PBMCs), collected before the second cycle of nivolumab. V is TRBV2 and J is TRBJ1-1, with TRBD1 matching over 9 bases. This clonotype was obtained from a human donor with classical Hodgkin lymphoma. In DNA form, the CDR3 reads TGTGCCAGCACTGAACAGGGGGCTGGCAACACTGAAGCTTTCTTT. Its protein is CASTEQGAGNTEAFF.